These T cell receptor beta chains were read from a single sample in a study of glioma-infiltrating T cells. Using its own MiXCR run on the multiplex PCR reads, TCRdb lists one record per CDR3 protein. The sample has 150,000 to 200,000 distinct CDR3 sequences, around 30% seen once; the top ten hold around 20%. Sequencing was carried out using glioma tissue, nonneoplastic brain tissue, or PBMCs (not recorded which). These receptors all come from a human donor with low-grade glioma or glioblastoma, undergoing nonglioma brain surgery, or in good health (not recorded which). Both conserved end residues are part of each CDR3. D genes are given only for firm matches. The size field is filled for only some rows; it gives once, few, many or a size class.

TRBJ2-1 many TRBV6-2/TRBV6-3 TRBD2 CASSYRPGLAGSLYNEQFF TGTGCCAGCAGTTATCGCCCGGGACTAGCGGGCTCCCTATACAATGAGCAGTTCTTC
TRBJ1-1 many TRBV19 . CASSIDGGTNTEAFF TGTGCCAGTAGTATAGATGGGGGGACGAACACTGAAGCTTTCTTT
TRBJ2-2 many TRBV6-2/TRBV6-3 . CASKNSADTGELFF TGTGCCAGCAAGAATAGCGCGGACACCGGGGAGCTGTTTTTT
TRBJ2-3 many TRBV6-1 TRBD2 CASSETTSGTADTQYF TGTGCCAGCAGCGAAACGACTAGCGGGACCGCAGATACGCAGTATTTT
TRBJ2-7 few TRBV7-8 TRBD2 CASSLGLAGGSGYEQYF TGTGCCAGCAGCCTTGGACTAGCGGGAGGTTCGGGCTACGAGCAGTACTTC
TRBJ2-2 . TRBV5-1 . CASSLFSGGPGELFF TGCGCCAGCAGCTTGTTCTCGGGGGGCCCCGGGGAGCTGTTTTTT
TRBJ2-1 many TRBV7-9 . CASSLYLNEQFF TGTGCCAGCAGCTTATACCTGAATGAGCAGTTCTTC
TRBJ2-3 many TRBV5-4 . CASSLPKGVTDTQYF TGTGCCAGCAGCTTGCCAAAGGGGGTCACAGATACGCAGTATTTT
TRBJ1-1 many TRBV6-1 . CASIYFTEAFF TGTGCCAGCATATACTTCACTGAAGCTTTCTTT
TRBJ2-5 many TRBV18 . CASSPNSRETQYF TGTGCCAGCTCACCAAATTCGCGAGAGACCCAGTACTTC
TRBJ1-2 few TRBV29-1 . CSVEEGTRTRGYTF TGCAGCGTTGAAGAAGGCACCCGAACAAGGGGCTACACCTTC
TRBJ2-1 many TRBV2 TRBD1 CASSEGTDQSEQFF TGTGCCAGCAGTGAGGGGACAGACCAGAGTGAGCAGTTCTTC